This T cell receptor (beta chain) was obtained from a study of control samples from healthy donors and cancer patients. Data came from immunoSEQ multiplex PCR; TCRdb stores just in-frame clones and leaves some out. The repertoire holds about 170,000 clones, with about 86% as singletons. The CDR3 covers 16 residues. With V trimmed by 0 bases and J by 6 bases, 7 bases remained unmatched. Germline CDR1 and CDR2: LGHNT and FRNRAP. The chain carries TRBV12-5 and TRBJ2-1, with 8 bases that match TRBD2. Specimen: blood. This TCR was recovered from a woman aged 25 to 39 in good health. As DNA, the CDR3 is TGTGCTAGTGGTTTGGTACTCGGCGGGAGGAGCAATGAGCAGTTCTTC. It is translated as CASGLVLGGRSNEQFF.